The 25 T cell receptor beta chains below all came from one sample that was sequenced in a study of T cell responses to AZD1222 COVID-19 vaccine. The repertoire was sequenced with immunoSEQ multiplex PCR; TCRdb's copy has only in-frame clones and lacks some. The top ten clones hold less than 4% of a sample with some 60,000 clones, 70% to 80% of them seen once. The sample consisted of peripheral blood, taken 28 days after the second AZD1222 dose. These TCRs come from an adult who received the AZD1222 COVID-19 vaccine.

CDR3 sequence: CAWSGRQGASNEKLFF. In nucleotides, the CDR3 is TGTGCCTGGAGCGGGAGACAGGGGGCATCTAATGAAAAACTGTTTTTT. This sequence joins TRBV30 and TRBJ1-4; 10 bases align to TRBD1. The CDR3 is 16 residues long. After removal of 3 bases from V and 3 bases from J, the junction contained 7 bases not matched to a gene. CDR1 GTSNPN and CDR2 SVGIG come from the germline V gene (reference sequence).

J is TRBJ1-6 and V is TRBV18, with D possibly TRBD1 on 6 matching bases. Germline CDR1 reads KGHSH; CDR2 reads LQKENI. The V gene lost 2 bases and the J gene lost 8 bases, with 13 bases spanning the gap. The CDR3 contains 15 residues. This CDR3 reads CASSPDRSRDSPLHF. In DNA form, the CDR3 reads TGTGCCAGCTCACCAGACAGGTCCCGAGATTCACCCCTCCACTTT.

V usage is TRBV5-1 and J usage is TRBJ2-5; 8 bases fit TRBD2. CDR3 length: 18 amino acids. Germline V gene sequence: CDR1 SGHRS, CDR2 YFSETQ. Trimming took 0 bases from V and 2 from J; bases not matched to a gene: 12. The CDR3 spells CASSLAGRGASFQETQYF. Here the CDR3 DNA reads TGCGCCAGCAGCTTGGCCGGGCGGGGGGCCTCCTTTCAAGAGACCCAGTACTTC.

The chain is built from TRBV3-1 (or the pseudogene TRBV3-2) and TRBJ2-7; 7 bases match TRBD2. Germline trimming cut 1 base from V and 0 bases from J; bases unmatched to any gene: 3. The germline gives CDR1 LGHDT, CDR2 YNNKEL (reference sequence). This CDR3 has 15 residues. CDR3 bases: TGTGCCAGCAGCCAAGGGGGGGGGTCCTCCTACGAGCAGTACTTC. Its translation is CASSQGGGSSYEQYF.

By its share, this clone is medium-sized. J is TRBJ2-5 and V is TRBV11-2; D is ambiguous. Germline CDR1 SGHAT, CDR2 FQNNGV. Between the trimmed V and J ends, which lost 1 base and 4 bases, there was a span of 10 bases. CDR3 length equals 14 residues. CDR3 region: CASSLAPERETQYF. DNA of the CDR3: TGTGCCAGCAGCTTAGCCCCTGAGCGAGAGACCCAGTACTTC.

This clone was seen just once. The V gene is TRBV6-1, the J gene TRBJ2-3; 9 positions match TRBD1. This CDR3 is 16 amino acids long. J was trimmed by 6 bases and V by 3 bases; bases with no gene match: 10. The germline CDR1 and CDR2 sequences are MNHNS and SASEGT. Here the CDR3 DNA reads TGTGCCAGCAGTGACGCCGGGACAGGGAGGGTGGATACGCAGTATTTT. Its protein product is CASSDAGTGRVDTQYF.

CDR3 DNA sequence: TGCGCCAGCAGCTTATCGACTAGTGCCGGCACAGATACGCAGTATTTT. It yields the protein CASSLSTSAGTDTQYF. The V call is TRBV5-1, the J call TRBJ2-3; a weak D match, TRBD2 (6 bases). The length of the CDR3 is 16 residues. Looked up from germline, CDR1 is SGHRS and CDR2 is YFSETQ. Between the trimmed V and J ends, which lost 2 bases and 1 base, there was a span of 14 bases.

The chain is built from TRBV19 and TRBJ1-4; TRBD1 matches 7 bases. The CDR3 spans 16 residues. V gave up 5 bases and J gave up 5 bases; unmatched junction bases: 11. CDR1 and CDR2 (germline): LNHDA, SQIVND (reference sequence). CDR3 nucleotide sequence: TGTGCCAGTAGTCTTTACAACTCGGGACAGAATGAAAAACTGTTTTTT. This gives the protein CASSLYNSGQNEKLFF. The full variable domain, completed using reference TRBV19 and TRBJ1-4, is DGGITQSPKYLFRKEGQNVTLSCEQNLNHDAMYWYRQDPGQGLRLIYYSQIVNDFQKGDIAEGYSVSREKKESFPLTVTSAQKNPTAFYLCASSLYNSGQNEKLFFGSGTQLSVL.

The chain carries TRBV7-2 and TRBJ2-7; D may correspond to TRBD1 or TRBD2 (5 bases each). This CDR3 is 14 amino acids long. The V end was cut by 5 bases, the J end by 2 bases, with 13 bases between. The V gene's germline CDR1 is SGHTA and CDR2 FQGNSA. CDR3 region: CASSPGTGPYEQYF. CDR3 nucleotide sequence: TGTGCCAGCAGCCCTGGGACCGGTCCCTACGAGCAGTACTTC. The complete variable domain, with remaining parts taken from reference TRBV7-2 and TRBJ2-7, reads GAGVSQSPSNKVTEKGKDVELRCDPISGHTALYWYRQSLGQGLEFLIYFQGNSAPDKSGLPSDRFSAERTGGSVSTLTIQRTQQEDSAVYLCASSPGTGPYEQYFGPGTRLTVT.

This sequence joins TRBV5-5 and TRBJ1-5, with D uncertain. The germline V and J ends were trimmed by 1 base and 4 bases, with 9 bases remaining between them. The germline V gene has CDR1 SGHKS and CDR2 YYEKEE (reference sequence). This CDR3 spans 14 amino acids. The DNA of the CDR3 is TGTGCCAGCAGCTTGATTGTTCGGAATCAGCCCCAGCATTTT. Its protein is CASSLIVRNQPQHF.

This clone was counted a single time. The chain combines TRBV6-5 with TRBJ1-1; D unclear. CDR3 length: 14 residues. Deletions cut 6 bases from V and 1 base from J, with 12 bases between. Germline V lookup: CDR1 MNHEY, CDR2 SVGAGI. As DNA, the CDR3 is TGTGCCAGCAGCCGTGAAGTATGGAACACTGAAGCTTTCTTT. This encodes CASSREVWNTEAFF.

This rearrangement joins TRBV12-3 or TRBV12-4 to TRBJ1-2; 7 bases fit TRBD1. The CDR3 is 11 amino acids. V gave up 5 bases and J gave up 6 bases; unmatched junction bases: 0. CDR3 in DNA: TGTGCCAGCAGTAGGGGGCATGGCTACACCTTC. Its translation: CASSRGHGYTF.

This clone has more than one count but fewer than ten. The V gene is TRBV5-1, the J gene TRBJ1-6; D uncertain. V lost 0 bases to trimming and J lost 8 bases, with 9 bases between them. The CDR3 runs to 14 residues. Germline V lookup: CDR1 SGHRS, CDR2 YFSETQ. The CDR3 region is CASSLERLDSPLHF. In DNA, the CDR3 is TGCGCCAGCAGCTTGGAGAGGTTGGATTCACCCCTCCACTTT.

The V gene is TRBV6-1, the J gene TRBJ2-1; D might be TRBD2 (6 bases). V was pared by 2 bases and J by 8 bases, with 16 bases between. The CDR3 runs 15 residues. CDR1 and CDR2 from the germline V gene are MNHNS and SASEGT. DNA of the CDR3: TGTGCCAGCAGTGAAAGGATGGGAGGTTACGATGAGCAGTTCTTC. Its protein product is CASSERMGGYDEQFF.

The gene calls are TRBV6-2 or TRBV6-3 and TRBJ1-5; D may be TRBD1 (5 bases). The CDR3 consists of 16 residues. Trimming took 2 bases from V and 3 from J, leaving 14 bases between them. The V gene's germline CDR1 is MNHEY and CDR2 SVGEGT. The CDR3 region has the DNA TGTGCCAGCAGTTACGGGTCGTCGGGACTCAATCAGCCCCAGCATTTT. The encoded protein is CASSYGSSGLNQPQHF.

The J gene is TRBJ1-1, the V gene TRBV20-1; D might be TRBD1 (6 bases). CDR3 length: 14 amino acids. Trimming shortened V by 3 bases and J by 1 base, and 12 bases separated the two germline ends. The germline gives CDR1 DFQATT, CDR2 SNEGSKA (reference sequence). The DNA of the CDR3 is TGCAGTGCTAGTGGACAGCCTTCGAACACTGAAGCTTTCTTT. It translates to CSASGQPSNTEAFF.

This clone was seen only a few times. The DNA of the CDR3 is TGTGCCAGCAGCCCGGGAGCTAACTATGGCTACACCTTC. Translating it yields CASSPGANYGYTF. The V and J genes are TRBV5-6 and TRBJ1-2; D call uncertain. Germline V gene data show CDR1 as SGHDT and CDR2 as YYEEEE. The CDR3 spans 13 residues. The V end was cut by 4 bases, the J end by 0 bases, with 7 bases between.

The chain recombines TRBV2 with TRBJ2-7; D ambiguous. Deletions cut 6 bases from V and 5 bases from J, with 14 bases between. The CDR3 is made up of 13 amino acids. Germline V gene data show CDR1 as SNHLY and CDR2 as FYNNEI. This chain's CDR3 is CASRYERVHEQYF. In DNA form, the CDR3 reads TGTGCCAGCAGGTATGAAAGGGTGCACGAGCAGTACTTC.

In DNA form, the CDR3 reads TGTGCCAGCAGCCTCCCCGGGTCAGGGAGCAAATATTTT. Translating gives CASSLPGSGSKYF. The chain couples TRBV7-2 to TRBJ2-3; D may match TRBD1 or TRBD2 (5 bases each). The CDR3 extends over 13 amino acids. V was clipped by 5 bases and J by 15 bases, with 21 bases between them. Germline V CDR1 and CDR2: SGHTA, FQGNSA.

The V call is TRBV18, the J call TRBJ1-1; maybe TRBD1 (5 bases). The CDR3 covers 15 residues. V lost 5 bases, J lost 5 bases, and 18 bases lay in between. Per germline, CDR1 KGHSH and CDR2 LQKENI. DNA of the CDR3: TGTGCCAGCTCAGGGAGGGGTCGCGGGGATACTGAAGCTTTCTTT. Translation gives CASSGRGRGDTEAFF.

The rearrangement uses TRBV5-4 and TRBJ1-1; D is unclear. CDR3 length: 13 amino acids. Trimming took 2 bases from V and 2 from J, leaving 7 bases between them. CDR1 is SGHNT, CDR2 YYREEE, per germline (reference sequence). The CDR3 spells CASSFGENTEAFF. As DNA, the CDR3 is TGTGCCAGCAGCTTCGGGGAAAACACTGAAGCTTTCTTT.

This clone occurred once. CDR3 amino acids: CASSLGPQGGGYTF. In nucleotides, the CDR3 is TGTGCCAGCAGTTTGGGGCCGCAGGGAGGCGGCTACACCTTC. This sequence joins TRBV28 and TRBJ1-2, with D possibly TRBD1 on 5 matching bases. From germline, CDR1 is MDHEN and CDR2 SYDVKM. The CDR3 length is 14 residues. V was shortened by 3 bases and J by 8 bases, with 16 bases between the two germline ends.

This clone has just one count. The chain links TRBV11-1 to TRBJ2-3; D is ambiguous. The V end was cut by 6 bases, the J end by 2 bases, with 6 bases between. The CDR3 spans 12 residues. The germline CDR1 and CDR2 sequences are SGHAT and FQDESV (reference sequence). In nucleotides, the CDR3 is TGTGCCAGCAGTTACAACACAGATACGCAGTATTTT. This gives the protein CASSYNTDTQYF.

The V gene is TRBV19, the J gene TRBJ2-5, with D maybe TRBD1 (5 bases). CDR1 and CDR2 from the germline V gene are LNHDA and SQIVND (reference sequence). This CDR3 is 13 amino acids long. The germline V and J ends were trimmed by 10 bases and 4 bases, with 16 bases remaining between them. The DNA of the CDR3 is TGTGCCACCGGACAAATAATGGGAGAGACCCAGTACTTC. Its translation: CATGQIMGETQYF.

This clone was seen once. The chain recombines TRBV5-1 with TRBJ2-2; the D call may be TRBD1 or TRBD2 (5 bases each). The CDR3 totals 15 residues. The germline V and J ends were trimmed by 1 base and 3 bases, with 10 bases remaining between them. The V gene's germline CDR1 is SGHRS and CDR2 YFSETQ. CDR3 sequence reads: CASSLNGGDTGELFF. The CDR3 nucleotides read TGCGCCAGCAGCTTGAATGGGGGTGACACCGGGGAGCTGTTTTTT. Full variable domain (rest looked up from reference TRBV5-1 and TRBJ2-2): KAGVTQTPRYLIKTRGQQVTLSCSPISGHRSVSWYQQTPGQGLQFLFEYFSETQRNKGNFPGRFSGRQFSNSRSEMNVSTLELGDSALYLCASSLNGGDTGELFFGEGSRLTVL.